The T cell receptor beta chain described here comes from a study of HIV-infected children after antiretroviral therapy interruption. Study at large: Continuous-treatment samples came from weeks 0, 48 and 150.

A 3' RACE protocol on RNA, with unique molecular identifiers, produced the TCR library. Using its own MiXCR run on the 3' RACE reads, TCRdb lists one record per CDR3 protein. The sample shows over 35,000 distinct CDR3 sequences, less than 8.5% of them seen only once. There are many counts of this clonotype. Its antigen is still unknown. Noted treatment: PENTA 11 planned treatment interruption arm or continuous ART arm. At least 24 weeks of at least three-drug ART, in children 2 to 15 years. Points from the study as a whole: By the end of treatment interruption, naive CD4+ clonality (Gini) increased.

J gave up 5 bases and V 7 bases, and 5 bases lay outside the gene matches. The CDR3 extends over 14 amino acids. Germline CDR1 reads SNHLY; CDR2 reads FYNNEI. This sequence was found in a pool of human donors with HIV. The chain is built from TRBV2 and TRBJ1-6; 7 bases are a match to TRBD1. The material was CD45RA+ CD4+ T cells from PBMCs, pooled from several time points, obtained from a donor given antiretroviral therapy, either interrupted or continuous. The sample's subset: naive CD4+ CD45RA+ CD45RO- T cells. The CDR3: CASIGGQNNSPLHF. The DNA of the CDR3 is TGTGCCAGCATAGGGGGACAGAATAATTCACCCCTCCACTTT.